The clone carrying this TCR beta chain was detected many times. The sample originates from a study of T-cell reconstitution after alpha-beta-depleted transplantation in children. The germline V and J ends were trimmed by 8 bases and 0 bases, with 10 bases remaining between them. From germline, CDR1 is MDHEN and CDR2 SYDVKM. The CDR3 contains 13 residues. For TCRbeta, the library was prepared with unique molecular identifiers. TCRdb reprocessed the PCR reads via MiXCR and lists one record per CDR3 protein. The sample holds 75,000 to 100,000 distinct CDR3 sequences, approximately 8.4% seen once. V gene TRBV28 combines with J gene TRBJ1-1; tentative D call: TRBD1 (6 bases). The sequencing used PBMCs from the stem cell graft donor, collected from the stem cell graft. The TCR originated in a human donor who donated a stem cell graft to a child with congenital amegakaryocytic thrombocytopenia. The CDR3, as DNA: TGTGCCAGCGCAGGGGCTTTGAACACTGAAGCTTTCTTT. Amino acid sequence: CASAGALNTEAFF.